This T cell receptor beta chain was profiled in a study of cytotoxic CD8 clonotypes in ibrutinib-treated CLL. Data came from immunoSEQ multiplex PCR; TCRdb stores just in-frame clones and leaves some out. Counted here are approximately 200,000 clones, around three quarters occurring once; the ten biggest clones make up around an eighth. Study findings and constraints: Higher clonality was seen at ibrutinib response and a return toward baseline at progression.

This clone appeared once. Its antigen is unidentified. Germline lookup yields CDR1 MNHEY and CDR2 SMNVEV (reference sequence). CDR3 length equals 15 residues. V gave up 6 bases and J gave up 9 bases, with 24 bases separating them. This chain connects TRBV27 to TRBJ2-7; D call uncertain. The TCR was taken from a human donor with chronic lymphocytic leukemia. This specimen was PBMCs, taken after 24 months of ibrutinib treatment. CDR3 residues: CASRRVGRQEKGQYF. CDR3 bases: TGTGCCAGCAGGAGAGTAGGACGTCAAGAGAAGGGGCAGTACTTC.